The 30 T cell receptor beta chains given below trace back to one sample, sequenced in a study of T cell changes during pregnancy in multiple sclerosis. The data were produced by immunoSEQ multiplex PCR, yet TCRdb's version contains in-frame clones alone and is incomplete. The sample yields around 110,000 clones, about nine tenths seen once. The sample here was peripheral blood, taken after pregnancy. These receptors originate from a female donor with multiple sclerosis, enrolled in a pregnancy study.

The chain employs TRBV19 and TRBJ1-2; D is uncertain. CDR1 is LNHDA and CDR2 is SQIVND in the germline V gene (reference sequence). CDR3 size: 13 residues. With 5 bases removed from V and 0 bases from J, the gap between germline ends came to 7 bases. The chain's CDR3 is CASSPSSNYGYTF. CDR3 bases: TGTGCCAGTAGTCCTTCGTCTAACTATGGCTACACCTTC. The full variable domain, in which reference TRBV19 and TRBJ1-2 provide the parts outside the CDR3, is DGGITQSPKYLFRKEGQNVTLSCEQNLNHDAMYWYRQDPGQGLRLIYYSQIVNDFQKGDIAEGYSVSREKKESFPLTVTSAQKNPTAFYLCASSPSSNYGYTFGSGTRLTVV.

This clone was seen a single time. The chain employs TRBV6-6 and TRBJ2-6; no clear D gene. The CDR3 has 15 amino acids. Germline-derived CDR1 and CDR2 are MNHNY and SVGAGI (reference sequence). With 4 bases removed from V and 0 bases from J, the gap between germline ends came to 7 bases. The CDR3 DNA is TGTGCCAGCAGTTCCCGAGGCTCTGGGGCCAACGTCCTGACTTTC. Its translation is CASSSRGSGANVLTF.

The chain combines TRBV5-1 with TRBJ2-5; 8 bases are a match to TRBD2. This CDR3 comprises 15 residues. Trimming took 4 bases from V and 2 from J; bases not matched to a gene: 7. Germline V gene sequence: CDR1 SGHRS, CDR2 YFSETQ. The CDR3 DNA follows: TGCGCCAGCAGCACAATTAGCGGGATGCAAGAGACCCAGTACTTC. Amino acids: CASSTISGMQETQYF. The full variable domain, in which reference TRBV5-1 and TRBJ2-5 provide the parts outside the CDR3, is KAGVTQTPRYLIKTRGQQVTLSCSPISGHRSVSWYQQTPGQGLQFLFEYFSETQRNKGNFPGRFSGRQFSNSRSEMNVSTLELGDSALYLCASSTISGMQETQYFGPGTRLLVL.

The V and J genes are TRBV15 and TRBJ2-7; TRBD1 is a possible D gene (5 bases). Looked up from germline, CDR1 is LNHNV and CDR2 is YYDKDF (reference sequence). V dropped 0 bases and J dropped 9 bases, with 12 bases sitting between them. CDR3 length: 13 amino acids. This CDR3 is CATSRERTGRQYF. CDR3 in DNA: TGTGCCACCAGCAGAGAGCGAACAGGCCGGCAGTACTTC. Full variable domain (outside the CDR3, taken from reference TRBV15 and TRBJ2-7): DAMVIQNPRYQVTQFGKPVTLSCSQTLNHNVMYWYQQKSSQAPKLLFHYYDKDFNNEADTPDNFQSRRPNTSFCFLDIRSPGLGDTAMYLCATSRERTGRQYFGPGTRLTVT.

This chain uses TRBV28 with TRBJ1-1; tentatively, D is TRBD1 (6 bases). The CDR3 runs to 16 residues. V lost 7 bases, J lost 0 bases, and 18 bases lay in between. The germline CDR1 and CDR2 sequences are MDHEN and SYDVKM. The CDR3 loop reads CASTQNPGHLNTEAFF. For the CDR3, the DNA is TGTGCCAGCACACAAAACCCGGGACATTTGAACACTGAAGCTTTCTTT.

This clone was observed a handful of times. CDR3 region: CASNSRQIGENTGELFF. The CDR3, as DNA: TGCGCCAGCAACAGTAGACAGATTGGAGAGAACACCGGGGAGCTGTTTTTT. The chain uses TRBV10-2 and TRBJ2-2; the D gene is possibly TRBD1 (5 bases). In germline, CDR1 is WSHSY, CDR2 SAAADI. The V gene lost 7 bases and the J gene lost 1 base, with 19 bases spanning the gap. The CDR3 has 17 amino acids.

The V call is TRBV29-1, the J call TRBJ2-2; tentative D call: TRBD1 (5 bases). The CDR3 has 14 residues. The ends were cut back, 5 bases at V and 2 bases at J, with 12 bases in the middle. Germline V CDR1 and CDR2: SQVTM, ANQGSEA. The CDR3 protein is CSVQNGANTGELFF. CDR3 nucleotide sequence: TGCAGCGTTCAAAATGGGGCAAACACCGGGGAGCTGTTTTTT.

V is TRBV7-8 and J is TRBJ2-7; D gene ambiguous. V was cut by 1 base and J by 1 base, with 14 bases left in between. The CDR3 is 16 amino acids. CDR1 is SGHVS, CDR2 FQNEAQ, per germline. The CDR3 here is CASSLVLRSLSYEQYF. Written as DNA, the CDR3 is TGTGCCAGCAGCTTAGTGTTGAGGAGTCTTTCCTACGAGCAGTACTTC.

This chain joins TRBV19 and TRBJ1-2, with 8 bases fitting TRBD1. Trimming at V came to 1 base and at J to 7 bases, leaving 11 bases not matched to a gene. The CDR3 contains 16 residues. Germline CDR1 is LNHDA and CDR2 is SQIVND (reference sequence). CDR3 sequence: CASSIVVGQGKSGYTF. For the CDR3, the DNA is TGTGCCAGTAGTATAGTAGTCGGACAGGGCAAAAGTGGCTACACCTTC. The full variable domain, its missing parts supplied by reference TRBV19 and TRBJ1-2, is DGGITQSPKYLFRKEGQNVTLSCEQNLNHDAMYWYRQDPGQGLRLIYYSQIVNDFQKGDIAEGYSVSREKKESFPLTVTSAQKNPTAFYLCASSIVVGQGKSGYTFGSGTRLTVV.

The gene calls are TRBV19 and TRBJ1-4, with D perhaps matching TRBD1 (5 bases). This CDR3 is 14 amino acids long. Germline CDR1 LNHDA, CDR2 SQIVND (reference sequence). Trimming removed 4 bases from V and 7 bases from J, with 13 bases in between. The CDR3 region is CASSSGAYSEKLFF. The CDR3 DNA is TGTGCCAGTAGTAGCGGGGCTTACAGTGAAAAACTGTTTTTT.

The rearrangement links TRBV6-1 to TRBJ2-7; 11 bases are a match to TRBD2. The CDR3 runs to 15 residues. The trim removed 7 bases at V and 5 bases at J, leaving 10 bases unmatched. Germline CDR1 MNHNS, CDR2 SASEGT. CDR3 residues: CASKRLAGINDEQYF. The CDR3 region has the DNA TGTGCCAGCAAGAGACTAGCGGGAATCAACGACGAGCAGTACTTC.

V gene TRBV6-5 combines with J gene TRBJ1-5; D is uncertain. CDR3 length: 13 amino acids. The germline V and J ends were trimmed by 4 bases and 4 bases, with 8 bases remaining between them. The germline V gene has CDR1 MNHEY and CDR2 SVGAGI. CDR3 bases: TGTGCCAGCAGTTCCATCACTAATCAGCCCCAGCATTTT. Its translation is CASSSITNQPQHF.

This chain connects TRBV5-4 to TRBJ1-1; D unclear. The CDR3 contains 16 residues. V was trimmed by 1 base and J by 1 base, leaving 14 bases between them. Per germline, CDR1 SGHNT and CDR2 YYREEE (reference sequence). The CDR3 reads CASSLSLQAWNTEAFF. CDR3 DNA: TGTGCCAGCAGCTTGAGTTTGCAGGCCTGGAACACTGAAGCTTTCTTT.

This rearrangement joins TRBV28 to TRBJ2-5, with 8 bases matching TRBD1. Trimming cost V 4 bases and J 2 bases; bases outside gene matches: 3. The CDR3 loop spans 14 amino acids. Per the germline V gene, CDR1 is MDHEN and CDR2 is SYDVKM. The CDR3 bases are TGTGCCAGCAGTTGGGACAGGCGACAAGAGACCCAGTACTTC. Translated: CASSWDRRQETQYF.

CDR3 sequence reads: CASSLGDRTNYGYTF. As DNA, the CDR3 is TGTGCCAGCAGCTTAGGGGACAGAACTAACTATGGCTACACCTTC. V usage is TRBV7-8 and J usage is TRBJ1-2; 7 bases align to TRBD1. Germline V CDR1 and CDR2: SGHVS, FQNEAQ. This CDR3 spans 15 amino acids. Germline trimming cut 1 base from V and 0 bases from J; bases unmatched to any gene: 2. The full variable domain, its missing parts supplied by reference TRBV7-8 and TRBJ1-2, is GAGVSQSPRYKVAKRGQDVALRCDPISGHVSLFWYQQALGQGPEFLTYFQNEAQLDKSGLPSDRFFAERPEGSVSTLKIQRTQQEDSAVYLCASSLGDRTNYGYTFGSGTRLTVV.

CDR3 sequence: CASSGRDRDGHQPQHF. CDR3 coding DNA: TGTGCCAGCAGTGGCCGGGACAGGGATGGTCATCAGCCCCAGCATTTT. The chain couples TRBV6-6 to TRBJ1-5, with 9 nucleotides matching TRBD1. Germline V gives CDR1 MNHNY, CDR2 SVGAGI (reference sequence). Losses at the gene ends were 5 bases for V and 5 bases for J; bases not matched to a gene: 10. The CDR3 has 16 amino acids.

The genes are TRBV5-1 and TRBJ2-7, with TRBD1 matching over 9 bases. This CDR3 is 14 amino acids long. Germline loops: CDR1 SGHRS, CDR2 YFSETQ. V lost 4 bases and J lost 5; bases outside the gene matches: 7. CDR3 protein: CASSPGQGMHEQYF. The CDR3 DNA follows: TGCGCCAGCAGCCCAGGACAGGGGATGCACGAGCAGTACTTC.

This chain connects TRBV27 to TRBJ1-6, with a tentative D call TRBD1 (5 bases). The CDR3 spans 14 residues. CDR1 is MNHEY, CDR2 SMNVEV, per germline (reference sequence). V was clipped by 5 bases and J by 7 bases, with 12 bases between them. The CDR3 sequence: CASSPGTRNSPLHF. The DNA of the CDR3 is TGTGCCAGCAGTCCAGGGACTCGGAATTCACCCCTCCACTTT.

This sequence joins TRBV28 and TRBJ2-7; a possible D gene is TRBD1 (7 bases). From germline, CDR1 is MDHEN and CDR2 SYDVKM. The CDR3 is made up of 15 amino acids. V was clipped by 2 bases and J by 0 bases, with 11 bases between them. As DNA, the CDR3 is TGTGCCAGCAGTTTAGGCGGGACAGTCTCCTACGAGCAGTACTTC. Its protein is CASSLGGTVSYEQYF.

This clone occurred once. The chain recombines TRBV5-1 with TRBJ2-2; tentatively, D is TRBD2 (5 bases). The germline V gene encodes CDR1 SGHRS and CDR2 YFSETQ. This CDR3 comprises 16 residues. The ends were cut back, 3 bases at V and 6 bases at J, with 18 bases in the middle. CDR3 sequence (DNA): TGCGCCAGCAGCTCCCAAGGGAGCGTTGGCGCCGGGGAGCTGTTTTTT. Translation gives CASSSQGSVGAGELFF. The variable domain in full, with the rest retrieved from reference TRBV5-1 and TRBJ2-2, is KAGVTQTPRYLIKTRGQQVTLSCSPISGHRSVSWYQQTPGQGLQFLFEYFSETQRNKGNFPGRFSGRQFSNSRSEMNVSTLELGDSALYLCASSSQGSVGAGELFFGEGSRLTVL.

This clone was found once. The chain couples TRBV4-2 to TRBJ2-7; 8 nucleotides match TRBD2. V was clipped by 4 bases and J by 2 bases; unmatched bases: 13. Germline CDR1 is LGHNA and CDR2 is YNFKEQ. This CDR3 spans 17 amino acids. The CDR3 loop is CASSPGEIAGWTYEQYF. CDR3 nucleotide sequence: TGTGCCAGCAGCCCAGGGGAGATAGCGGGATGGACCTACGAGCAGTACTTC.

CDR3 DNA sequence: TGTGCCAGCAGTTTATTAAGCAGGGTTGAGACTGAAGCTTTCTTT. Its protein product is CASSLLSRVETEAFF. This rearrangement joins TRBV28 to TRBJ1-1, with D perhaps TRBD1 (5 bases). The CDR3 consists of 15 residues. Germline values: CDR1 MDHEN, CDR2 SYDVKM. Trimming took off 1 base at V and 5 bases at J, with 14 bases between the two ends.

The V and J genes are TRBV27 and TRBJ2-3; 12 bases agree with TRBD2. The V segment lost 2 bases and the J segment 12 bases; nucleotides outside the gene matches: 3. Germline loops: CDR1 MNHEY, CDR2 SMNVEV (reference sequence). This CDR3 is 13 amino acids long. In DNA, the CDR3 is TGTGCCAGCAGTTTACTAGCGGGAGGGCCCCAGTATTTT. Encoded protein: CASSLLAGGPQYF.

The rearrangement uses TRBV19 and TRBJ1-1; D is ambiguous. Germline CDR1 LNHDA, CDR2 SQIVND (reference sequence). V gave up 6 bases and J gave up 1 base, with 12 bases separating them. The CDR3 is made up of 14 amino acids. Here the CDR3 DNA reads TGTGCCAGTAGGCCTTCTGCGCAGAACACTGAAGCTTTCTTT. Amino acids: CASRPSAQNTEAFF.

In DNA form, the CDR3 reads TGTGCCAGCAGGACGGGACTAGCCTACAATGAGCAGTTCTTC. Translation gives CASRTGLAYNEQFF. The V call is TRBV6-5, the J call TRBJ2-1; 8 nucleotides match TRBD2. Germline V gene data show CDR1 as MNHEY and CDR2 as SVGAGI. The V and J ends lost 6 bases and 2 bases, in that order; junction bases with no gene match: 3. CDR3 size: 14 residues.

The chain combines TRBV2 with TRBJ2-5, with D unresolved. The germline gives CDR1 SNHLY, CDR2 FYNNEI. This CDR3 has 12 residues. Trimming took 7 bases from V and 2 from J, leaving 8 bases between them. CDR3 sequence: CASTYGQETQYF. Written as DNA, the CDR3 is TGTGCCAGCACGTACGGTCAAGAGACCCAGTACTTC.

This sequence joins TRBV5-6 and TRBJ1-2; no reliable D call. This CDR3 has 11 residues. CDR1 and CDR2 (germline): SGHDT, YYEEEE. Trimming removed 4 bases at V and 11 bases at J, with 12 bases between. CDR3 coding DNA: TGTGCCAGCAGCCAGGAAACTGTTTACACCTTC. Translated: CASSQETVYTF.

This chain uses TRBV23-1 with TRBJ2-7, with TRBD1 matching 7 bases. TRBV23-1 is an ORF; its function is uncertain. The CDR3 has 19 amino acids. V was clipped by 3 bases and J by 2 bases; unmatched bases: 19. As DNA, the CDR3 is TGCGCCAGCAGTCACCTCGAGATCCTAGCATGGGACAGAACCTACGAGCAGTACTTC. This encodes CASSHLEILAWDRTYEQYF.

J is TRBJ1-3 and V is TRBV6-5; unclear D gene. Trimming cost V 2 bases and J 1 base, with 3 bases left between them. CDR3 length equals 13 residues. CDR1 is MNHEY, CDR2 SVGAGI, per germline. This CDR3 reads CASSYRSGNTIYF. The DNA of the CDR3 is TGTGCCAGCAGTTACCGGTCTGGAAACACCATATATTTT.

The chain uses TRBV4-1 and TRBJ2-1; no reliable D call. The CDR3 is made up of 15 amino acids. Germline loops: CDR1 MGHRA, CDR2 YSYEKL. V lost 0 bases to trimming and J lost 7 bases, with 13 bases between them. This chain's CDR3 is CASSQDFVVWNEQFF. The DNA of the CDR3 is TGCGCCAGCAGCCAAGATTTTGTAGTTTGGAATGAGCAGTTCTTC.